These 20 T cell receptor beta chains were sequenced from one sample in a study of early T cells in non-severe SARS-CoV-2 infection (dated by TCRdb to the early 2020s). Preparation of the library involved 5' RACE. This sample was sequenced with a NextSeq 500. TCRdb trimmed public reads at Q25 via fastp, called clones via MiXCR and kept in-frame beta chains. Rows with one shared CDR3 protein collapse into an entry with the most common genes and DNA. Across this sample there are about 83,000 distinct CDR3 sequences, with more than 9% seen only once. Around 8% of the sample comes from the top ten. The sample consisted of whole blood, taken at baseline. The receptor source for this set is an adult who was a healthcare worker with PCR-confirmed SARS-CoV-2 infection or an uninfected control (not recorded which).

This clonotype has ten or more counts. The gene calls are TRBV5-1 and TRBJ1-4; the D is unclear. The CDR3 sequence is 15 residues long. V lost 7 bases to trimming and J lost 5 bases, with 18 bases between them. CDR1 is SGHRS and CDR2 is YFSETQ in the germline V gene. The CDR3 sequence: CASRLSSAWNEKLFF. CDR3 nucleotide sequence: TGCGCCAGCCGACTCTCCAGCGCTTGGAATGAAAAACTGTTTTTT.

This clonotype has a handful of counts. The rearrangement links TRBV21-1 to TRBJ2-5; the listed D gene, TRBD1, was not tested against the DNA. TRBV21-1 counts as a pseudogene. The CDR3 extends over 15 amino acids. The CDR3 nucleotides read TGTGCCAGCAGCAAAGCAACGGACAGGGGAGAGACCCAGTACTTC. It encodes CASSKATDRGETQYF.

This clonotype has a handful of counts. This sequence joins TRBV7-2 and TRBJ1-5; D uncertain. Germline V lookup: CDR1 SGHTA, CDR2 FQGNSA. Between the trimmed V and J ends, which lost 0 bases and 6 bases, there was a span of 15 bases. The CDR3 sequence is 16 residues long. CDR3 bases: TGTGCCAGCAGCTTAGCGCCAAGGAGCGGCGGTCAGCCCCAGCATTTT. Residues: CASSLAPRSGGQPQHF.

The genes are TRBV4-2 and TRBJ2-1; D is uncertain. V dropped 4 bases and J dropped 9 bases, with 10 bases sitting between them. CDR3 size: 12 residues. Germline CDR1 is LGHNA and CDR2 is YNFKEQ. CDR3 sequence: CASSLRTTEQFF. The CDR3 DNA sequence: TGTGCCAGCAGCCTTAGAACCACTGAGCAGTTCTTC.

Only a few counts were recorded for this clonotype. The chain recombines TRBV7-9 with TRBJ2-1, with a weak D call TRBD1 (5 bases). The ends were cut back, 0 bases at V and 8 bases at J, with 11 bases in the middle. The CDR3 extends over 14 amino acids. The germline V gene has CDR1 SEHNR and CDR2 FQNEAQ (reference sequence). The CDR3 reads CASSLAGVGHEQFF. CDR3 sequence (DNA): TGTGCCAGCAGCTTAGCAGGGGTTGGTCATGAGCAGTTCTTC. The variable domain in full, with the rest retrieved from reference TRBV7-9 and TRBJ2-1, is DTGVSQNPRHKITKRGQNVTFRCDPISEHNRLYWYRQTLGQGPEFLTYFQNEAQLEKSRLLSDRFSAERPKGSFSTLEIQRTEQGDSAMYLCASSLAGVGHEQFFGPGTRLTVL.

This clonotype is termed medium-sized. The chain employs TRBV12-3 or TRBV12-4 and TRBJ2-7, with D unresolved. V was clipped by 1 base and J by 5 bases, with 9 bases between them. The CDR3 extends over 13 amino acids. CDR3 protein: CASSLVLYHEQYF. CDR3 nucleotides: TGTGCCAGCAGTTTAGTTTTGTACCACGAGCAGTACTTC.

The table lists this clonotype with many counts. The chain combines TRBV18 with TRBJ2-7, with a possible D match to TRBD1 (5 bases). The CDR3 runs 14 residues. V lost 2 bases and J lost 3, with 11 bases in between. Per germline, CDR1 KGHSH and CDR2 LQKENI. The CDR3 protein is CASSPAGQNYEQYF. The CDR3 DNA follows: TGTGCCAGCTCACCAGCAGGGCAGAACTACGAGCAGTACTTC.

J is TRBJ2-5 and V is TRBV6-1; D not resolved. V gave up 2 bases and J gave up 5 bases, with 12 bases separating them. This CDR3 contains 14 residues. Per the germline V gene, CDR1 is MNHNS and CDR2 is SASEGT. CDR3 coding DNA: TGTGCCAGCAGTGAATGGGGATCCGTCGAGACCCAGTACTTC. Translated, it gives CASSEWGSVETQYF.

This clonotype was observed a few times. V gene TRBV3-1 combines with J gene TRBJ2-2; D remains ambiguous. Trimming took 4 bases from V and 5 from J, leaving 5 bases between them. CDR1 LGHDT and CDR2 YNNKEL come from the germline V gene (reference sequence). The CDR3 contains 12 residues. CDR3: CASSRTTGELFF. In DNA form, the CDR3 reads TGTGCCAGCAGCCGAACTACCGGGGAGCTGTTTTTT.

In this sample, this clonotype turned up a few times. The rearrangement uses TRBV5-6 and TRBJ1-2; no clear D. This CDR3 is built from 16 residues. Trimming left V 0 bases short and J 4 bases short, with 16 bases between. The germline CDR1 and CDR2 sequences are SGHDT and YYEEEE. The CDR3 protein is CASSLDLRIGSYGYTF. Written as DNA, the CDR3 is TGTGCCAGCAGCTTGGATCTTCGGATAGGGTCCTATGGCTACACCTTC.

In its sample, this clonotype was seen a few times. The V gene is TRBV6-1, the J gene TRBJ2-1; D perhaps matches TRBD1 (7 bases). Trimming pared 2 bases from V and 3 bases from J, leaving 11 bases between. CDR1 is MNHNS and CDR2 is SASEGT in the germline V gene. CDR3 length: 15 residues. The CDR3 DNA reads TGTGCCAGCAGTGAACAGGGGGGAAACTACAATGAGCAGTTCTTC. As protein: CASSEQGGNYNEQFF.

This clonotype was observed many times. The V and J genes are TRBV24-1 and TRBJ2-1; weak D call: TRBD2 (6 bases). V shed 1 base and J shed 7 bases, with 13 bases lying between them. Germline lookup yields CDR1 KGHDR and CDR2 SFDVKD. The length of the CDR3 is 15 residues. The CDR3 spells CATSDFYASVNEQFF. CDR3 coding DNA: TGTGCCACCAGTGATTTCTACGCTAGCGTTAATGAGCAGTTCTTC.

This clonotype was counted ten times or more. The gene calls are TRBV2 and TRBJ2-5; no definite D call. Trimming took 8 bases from V and 1 from J, leaving 8 bases between them. CDR1 is SNHLY and CDR2 is FYNNEI in the germline V gene. The CDR3 loop spans 12 amino acids. The CDR3 nucleotides are TGTGCCAGCGCGAGGAGCCAAGAGACCCAGTACTTC. This codes for CASARSQETQYF.

This clonotype appeared many times. This sequence joins TRBV12-3 or TRBV12-4 and TRBJ2-3; 8 bases are shared with TRBD1. The trim removed 5 bases at V and 3 bases at J, leaving 7 bases unmatched. The CDR3 loop spans 15 amino acids. CDR3 loop: CASSPRQGRTDTQYF. The DNA for the CDR3 is TGTGCCAGCAGTCCGAGACAGGGGCGAACAGATACGCAGTATTTT.

As DNA, the CDR3 is TGTGCCAGTAGTCCACCCCGAACTAGCGGATCTTTCACAGATACGCAGTATTTT. Protein product: CASSPPRTSGSFTDTQYF. The J gene is TRBJ2-3, the V gene TRBV19; 8 nucleotides agree with TRBD2. Germline V gene sequence: CDR1 LNHDA, CDR2 SQIVND (reference sequence). Unmatched junction bases numbered 15, after V lost 5 bases and J lost 2 bases. CDR3 size: 18 residues.

This clonotype has only a few counts. This sequence joins TRBV7-9 and TRBJ1-2, with D unresolved. Germline values: CDR1 SEHNR, CDR2 FQNEAQ (reference sequence). The CDR3 has 14 residues. V lost 5 bases and J 4 bases, leaving 14 bases between the germline ends. CDR3: CASSPDAAGYGYTF. CDR3 coding DNA: TGTGCCAGCAGCCCCGACGCGGCAGGCTATGGCTACACCTTC.

The V gene is TRBV18, the J gene TRBJ1-1; D is unresolved. Germline lookup yields CDR1 KGHSH and CDR2 LQKENI. Trimming removed 3 bases at V and 3 bases at J, with 11 bases between. The CDR3 is 14 amino acids. CDR3 amino acids: CASSPGMGYTEAFF. As DNA, the CDR3 is TGTGCCAGCTCACCGGGAATGGGGTACACTGAAGCTTTCTTT.

This clonotype has at least ten counts. The V call is TRBV10-3, the J call TRBJ2-3, with 14 bases that match TRBD2. In germline, CDR1 is ENHRY, CDR2 SYGVKD. The CDR3 has 21 amino acids. Trimming took 1 base from V and 4 from J; bases not matched to a gene: 16. CDR3 residues: CAISEFEGLAGVSASADTQYF. In DNA form, the CDR3 reads TGTGCCATCAGTGAGTTCGAGGGACTAGCGGGAGTGAGCGCTTCCGCAGATACGCAGTATTTT.

This clonotype was seen more than once but under ten times. The chain uses TRBV7-6 and TRBJ2-2, with D possibly being TRBD2 (5 bases). The ends were cut back, 2 bases at V and 2 bases at J, with 15 bases in the middle. This CDR3 has 17 residues. CDR1 and CDR2 (germline): SGHVS, FNYEAQ. CDR3: CASSLRAKEGNTGELFF. The CDR3, as DNA: TGTGCCAGCAGCTTACGGGCGAAAGAGGGAAACACCGGGGAGCTGTTTTTT.

Concerning this clonotype itself: Just one base apart from a much larger clone, this may be a read error. The chain links TRBV9 to TRBJ2-2, with no clear D. Germline V gene data show CDR1 as SGDLS and CDR2 as YYNGEE. CDR3 length: 13 amino acids. CDR3 DNA: TGTGACAGCAGCCCGACGAACACCGGGGAGCTGTTTTTT. Protein product: CDSSPTNTGELFF.